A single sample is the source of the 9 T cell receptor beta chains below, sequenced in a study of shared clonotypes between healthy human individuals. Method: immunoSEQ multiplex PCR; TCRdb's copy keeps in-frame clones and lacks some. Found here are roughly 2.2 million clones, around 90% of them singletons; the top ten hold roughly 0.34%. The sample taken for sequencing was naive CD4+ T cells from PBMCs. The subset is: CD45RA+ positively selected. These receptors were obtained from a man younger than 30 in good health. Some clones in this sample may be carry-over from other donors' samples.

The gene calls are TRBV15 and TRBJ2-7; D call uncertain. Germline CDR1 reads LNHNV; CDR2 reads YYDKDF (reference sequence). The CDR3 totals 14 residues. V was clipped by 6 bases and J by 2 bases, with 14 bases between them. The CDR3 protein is CATRKSSVAYEQYF. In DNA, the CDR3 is TGTGCCACCAGGAAATCCAGTGTAGCCTACGAGCAGTACTTC.

The CDR3 DNA follows: TGTGCCAGCAGCCCCTCGGGCGGGAGGACAGGGGAGACCCAGTACTTC. As protein: CASSPSGGRTGETQYF. The chain is built from TRBV5-4 and TRBJ2-5; D assignment may be TRBD1 or TRBD2 (8 bases each). Looked up from germline, CDR1 is SGHNT and CDR2 is YYREEE (reference sequence). The CDR3 runs 16 residues. Trimming removed 4 bases at V and 5 bases at J, with 21 bases between.

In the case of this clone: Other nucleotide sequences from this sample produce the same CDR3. The CDR3 region is CASSLGRGLYEQYF. DNA of the CDR3: TGTGCCAGCAGCTTAGGACGGGGGCTCTACGAGCAGTACTTC. The chain carries TRBV7-2 and TRBJ2-7; D might be TRBD1 or TRBD2, each matching 6 bases. V was trimmed by 1 base and J by 3 bases, leaving 10 bases between them. The V gene's germline CDR1 is SGHTA and CDR2 FQGNSA. There are 14 residues in the CDR3.

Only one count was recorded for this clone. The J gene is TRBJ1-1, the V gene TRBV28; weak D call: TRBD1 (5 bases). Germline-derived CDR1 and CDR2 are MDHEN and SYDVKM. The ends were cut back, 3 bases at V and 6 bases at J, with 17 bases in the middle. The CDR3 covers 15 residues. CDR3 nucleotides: TGTGCCAGCAGTTTTGGTTGGCAGGGCGTTGCTGAAGCTTTCTTT. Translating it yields CASSFGWQGVAEAFF.

This CDR3 reads CASSSPNRKERAQYF. The CDR3 region has the DNA TGTGCCAGCAGTTCCCCAAACAGGAAAGAAAGGGCCCAGTACTTC. The gene calls are TRBV28 and TRBJ2-5, with D perhaps TRBD1 (5 bases). This CDR3 has 15 residues. Germline CDR1 is MDHEN and CDR2 is SYDVKM. With 4 bases removed from V and 9 bases from J, the gap between germline ends came to 21 bases.

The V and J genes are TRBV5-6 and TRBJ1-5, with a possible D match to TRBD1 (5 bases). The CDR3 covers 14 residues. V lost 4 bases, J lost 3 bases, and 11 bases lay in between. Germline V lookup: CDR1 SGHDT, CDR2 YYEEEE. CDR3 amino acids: CASSTWTPNQPQHF. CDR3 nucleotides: TGTGCCAGCAGCACGTGGACACCCAATCAGCCCCAGCATTTT.

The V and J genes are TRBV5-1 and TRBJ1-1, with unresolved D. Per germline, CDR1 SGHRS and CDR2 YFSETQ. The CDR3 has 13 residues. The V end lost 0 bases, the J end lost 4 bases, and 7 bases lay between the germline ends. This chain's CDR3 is CASSLAESTEAFF. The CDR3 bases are TGCGCCAGCAGCTTGGCGGAGAGCACTGAAGCTTTCTTT.

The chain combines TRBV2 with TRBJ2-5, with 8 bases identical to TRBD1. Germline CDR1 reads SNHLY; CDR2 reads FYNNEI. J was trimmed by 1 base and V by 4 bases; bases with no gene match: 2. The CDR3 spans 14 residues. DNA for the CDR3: TGTGCCAGCAGTGGCGGACAGGGCCAAGAGACCCAGTACTTC. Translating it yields CASSGGQGQETQYF.

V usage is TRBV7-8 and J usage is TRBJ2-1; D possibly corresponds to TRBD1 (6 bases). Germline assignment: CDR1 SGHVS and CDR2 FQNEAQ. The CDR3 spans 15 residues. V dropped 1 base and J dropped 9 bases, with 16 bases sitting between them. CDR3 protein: CASSLGARGYGEQFF. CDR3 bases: TGTGCCAGCAGCTTAGGCGCTAGGGGGTACGGTGAGCAGTTCTTC.